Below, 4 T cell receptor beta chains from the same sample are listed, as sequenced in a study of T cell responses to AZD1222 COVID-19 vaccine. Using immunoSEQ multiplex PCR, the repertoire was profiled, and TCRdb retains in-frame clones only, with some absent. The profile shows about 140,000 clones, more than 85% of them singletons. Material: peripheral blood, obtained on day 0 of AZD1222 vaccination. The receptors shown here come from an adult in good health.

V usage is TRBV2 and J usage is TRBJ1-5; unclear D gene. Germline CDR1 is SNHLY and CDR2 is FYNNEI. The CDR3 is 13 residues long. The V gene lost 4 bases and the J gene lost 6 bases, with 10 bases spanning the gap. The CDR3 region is CASSVTDGQPQHF. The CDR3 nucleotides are TGTGCCAGCAGTGTTACAGACGGTCAGCCCCAGCATTTT.

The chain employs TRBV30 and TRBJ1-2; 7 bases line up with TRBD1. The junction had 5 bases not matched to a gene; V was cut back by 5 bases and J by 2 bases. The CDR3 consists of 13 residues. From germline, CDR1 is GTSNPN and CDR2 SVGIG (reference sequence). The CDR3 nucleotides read TGTGCCTGGGTTAAACAGGGGAACTATGGCTACACCTTC. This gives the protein CAWVKQGNYGYTF. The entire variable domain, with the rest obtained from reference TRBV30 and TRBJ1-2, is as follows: SQTIHQWPATLVQPVGSPLSLECTVEGTSNPNLYWYRQAAGRGLQLLFYSVGIGQISSEVPQNLSASRPQDRQFILSSKKLLLSDSGFYLCAWVKQGNYGYTFGSGTRLTVV.

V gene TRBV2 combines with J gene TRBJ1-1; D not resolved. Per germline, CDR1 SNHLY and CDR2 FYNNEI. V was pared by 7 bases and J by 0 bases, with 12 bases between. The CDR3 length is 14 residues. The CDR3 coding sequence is TGTGCCAGCACACAGACGTTTATGAACACTGAAGCTTTCTTT. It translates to CASTQTFMNTEAFF.

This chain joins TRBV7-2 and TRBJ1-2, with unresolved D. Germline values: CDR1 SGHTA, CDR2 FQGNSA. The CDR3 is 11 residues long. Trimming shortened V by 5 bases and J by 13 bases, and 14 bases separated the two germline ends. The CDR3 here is CASSHGRVPTF. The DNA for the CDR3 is TGTGCCAGCAGCCACGGAAGGGTCCCCACCTTC.